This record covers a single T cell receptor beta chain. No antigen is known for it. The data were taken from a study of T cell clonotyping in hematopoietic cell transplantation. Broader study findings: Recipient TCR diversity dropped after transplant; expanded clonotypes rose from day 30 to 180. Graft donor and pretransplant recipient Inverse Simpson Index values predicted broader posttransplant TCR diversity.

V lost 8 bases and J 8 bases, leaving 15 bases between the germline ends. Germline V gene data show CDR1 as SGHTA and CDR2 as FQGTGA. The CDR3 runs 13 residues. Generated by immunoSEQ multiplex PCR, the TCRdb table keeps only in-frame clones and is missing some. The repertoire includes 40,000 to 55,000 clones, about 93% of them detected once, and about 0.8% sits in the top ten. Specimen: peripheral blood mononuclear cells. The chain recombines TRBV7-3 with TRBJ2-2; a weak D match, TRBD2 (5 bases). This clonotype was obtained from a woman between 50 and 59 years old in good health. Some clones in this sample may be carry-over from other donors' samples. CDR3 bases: TGTGCCAGCCAACTGACCCCGGGGGGGGAGCTGTTTTTT. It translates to CASQLTPGGELFF.